The 26 T cell receptor beta chains reported below all come from one sample, sequenced in a study of T cell repertoires in cytomegalovirus infection. The antigens these receptors bind are not known. One entry per CDR3 protein, called by TCRdb with MiXCR from the reads. The top ten clones hold roughly 73% of a sample with roughly 69,000 distinct CDR3 sequences, about 19% of them seen once. Here the sequenced sample was CD8+ T cells from cultured PBMCs, taken from culture after CMV antigen stimulation. The receptors were sampled from a human donor in good health (CMV status not recorded). Some clones in this sample may be carry-over from other donors' samples.

This clonotype was recorded a few times. The CDR3 reads CASSFPLGSSTDTQYF. The CDR3 DNA follows: TGTGCCAGCAGCTTCCCCCTGGGGAGTAGCACAGATACGCAGTATTTT. The J gene is TRBJ2-3, the V gene TRBV7-8, with D possibly being TRBD2 (5 bases). The CDR3 is 16 residues long. Germline V gene lookup returns CDR1 SGHVS and CDR2 FQNEAQ. The germline V and J ends were trimmed by 3 bases and 0 bases, with 13 bases remaining between them.

The chain has TRBV7-9 and TRBJ1-1, with no clear D. The CDR3 has 14 amino acids. Trimming left V 5 bases short and J 0 bases short, with 10 bases between. The germline CDR1 and CDR2 sequences are SEHNR and FQNEAQ (reference sequence). CDR3 in amino acids: CASSHLGVNTEAFF. The DNA of the CDR3 is TGTGCCAGCAGCCACCTGGGTGTGAACACTGAAGCTTTCTTT.

The sample holds a few counts of this clonotype. J is TRBJ1-1 and V is TRBV7-8; the D is unclear. This CDR3 region has 13 residues. CDR1 SGHVS and CDR2 FQNEAQ come from the germline V gene. V dropped 0 bases and J dropped 5 bases, with 7 bases sitting between them. In DNA form, the CDR3 reads TGTGCCAGCAGCTTAGCGTCGAGGACTGAAGCTTTCTTT. Amino acids: CASSLASRTEAFF.

This clonotype was seen more than once but under ten times. The V gene is TRBV7-6, the J gene TRBJ1-6; no reliable D call. V lost 4 bases, J lost 8 bases, and 12 bases lay in between. The CDR3 runs to 14 residues. Germline V gene data show CDR1 as SGHVS and CDR2 as FNYEAQ. CDR3 DNA sequence: TGTGCCAGCAGCTGGGGAGCGGAGGATTCACCCCTCCACTTT. Protein sequence: CASSWGAEDSPLHF.

This CDR3 is CASSQGTSYRTDTQYF. The CDR3 DNA reads as TGTGCCAGCAGCCAAGGGACTAGCTACCGCACAGATACGCAGTATTTT. The V gene is TRBV14, the J gene TRBJ2-3; TRBD2 matches 8 bases. Germline CDR1 is SGHDN and CDR2 is FVKESK. This CDR3 has 16 amino acids. J gave up 1 base and V 1 base, and 4 bases lay outside the gene matches.

In its sample, this clonotype was seen many times. The chain uses TRBV6-2 or TRBV6-3 and TRBJ2-3; TRBD1 aligns across 10 bases. The CDR3 loop spans 15 amino acids. Trimming removed 0 bases from V and 4 bases from J; junction bases left unmatched: 1. Germline V gives CDR1 MNHEY, CDR2 SVGEGT. CDR3 residues: CASSYSTGGADTQYF. DNA for the CDR3: TGTGCCAGCAGTTACTCGACAGGGGGCGCAGATACGCAGTATTTT.

This clonotype was counted between two and nine times. The chain has TRBV13 and TRBJ2-1; D perhaps matches TRBD1 (5 bases). The CDR3 runs to 17 residues. The V gene lost 2 bases and the J gene lost 5 bases, with 19 bases spanning the gap. In germline, CDR1 is PRHDT, CDR2 FYEKMQ (reference sequence). The CDR3 loop reads CASSLWGRVEPHNEQFF. The CDR3 DNA is TGTGCCAGCAGCTTATGGGGCAGGGTAGAACCCCACAATGAGCAGTTCTTC.

This clonotype was found a few times. The rearrangement links TRBV12-3 or TRBV12-4 to TRBJ2-1; tentative D call: TRBD1 (5 bases). Trimming pared 5 bases from V and 1 base from J, leaving 12 bases between. CDR3 length: 15 residues. The CDR3 loop reads CASSPQGGSYNEQFF. Written as DNA, the CDR3 is TGTGCCAGCAGTCCCCAGGGTGGATCCTACAATGAGCAGTTCTTC.

The genes are TRBV6-6 and TRBJ2-3; 9 bases are shared with TRBD2. CDR3 length: 14 residues. Germline CDR1 reads MNHNY; CDR2 reads SVGAGI (reference sequence). V was clipped by 2 bases and J by 5 bases; unmatched bases: 2. The CDR3 sequence is CASSYVAGEDTQYF. The CDR3 DNA sequence: TGTGCCAGCAGTTACGTAGCGGGGGAAGATACGCAGTATTTT.

The rearrangement joins TRBV6-2 or TRBV6-3 to TRBJ2-2; TRBD2 matches 8 bases. V was pared by 6 bases and J by 5 bases, with 11 bases of the junction left unmatched. Looked up from germline, CDR1 is MNHEY and CDR2 is SVGEGT. The CDR3 contains 16 residues. The CDR3 protein is CASRQPGLDLTGELFF. DNA of the CDR3: TGTGCCAGCAGACAGCCGGGACTAGATTTAACCGGGGAGCTGTTTTTT.

The rearrangement uses TRBV7-2 and TRBJ1-5; D unclear. The ends were cut back, 4 bases at V and 3 bases at J, with 13 bases in the middle. The CDR3 is 15 residues long. Germline lookup yields CDR1 SGHTA and CDR2 FQGNSA. CDR3 sequence (DNA): TGTGCCAGCAGCTCGATAGAACAGTTCAATCAGCCCCAGCATTTT. It yields the protein CASSSIEQFNQPQHF.

The V call is TRBV29-1, the J call TRBJ1-2; D is unresolved. V shed 4 bases and J shed 5 bases, with 17 bases lying between them. The CDR3 sequence is 14 residues long. Germline V gives CDR1 SQVTM, CDR2 ANQGSEA. The CDR3 coding sequence is TGCAGCGTTGTTGTGGATGCCGAAACGTATGGCTACACCTTC. This sequence encodes CSVVVDAETYGYTF.

This clonotype was counted between two and nine times. This rearrangement joins TRBV4-3 to TRBJ1-5; D might be TRBD1 (5 bases). Trimming pared 1 base from V and 2 bases from J, leaving 9 bases between. CDR3 length: 15 amino acids. Germline-derived CDR1 and CDR2 are LGHNA and YSLEER. Here the CDR3 DNA reads TGCGCCAGCAGCCAAGGTGGAGGGGGCAATCAGCCCCAGCATTTT. As protein: CASSQGGGGNQPQHF.

In its sample, this clonotype was seen a few times. This chain links TRBV6-6 with TRBJ2-7; no definite D call. CDR1 MNHNY and CDR2 SVGAGI come from the germline V gene (reference sequence). This CDR3 comprises 17 residues. Trimming cost V 1 base and J 0 bases, with 16 bases left between them. The CDR3 DNA is TGTGCCAGCAGTTACTGGATGACGGGCACGAGCTCCTACGAGCAGTACTTC. It translates to CASSYWMTGTSSYEQYF.

The chain has TRBV7-9 and TRBJ2-7; D is possibly TRBD1 (5 bases). Trimming pared 5 bases from V and 4 bases from J, leaving 12 bases between. Germline CDR1 SEHNR, CDR2 FQNEAQ (reference sequence). The CDR3 runs to 13 residues. The CDR3 nucleotides are TGTGCCAGCAGCCGGCCAGGGCCGTACGAGCAGTACTTC. The encoded protein is CASSRPGPYEQYF.

The chain links TRBV13 to TRBJ2-7; a weak D match, TRBD2 (6 bases). CDR1 and CDR2 from the germline V gene are PRHDT and FYEKMQ (reference sequence). The CDR3 loop spans 16 amino acids. V was shortened by 1 base and J by 7 bases, with 20 bases between the two germline ends. The CDR3 is CASSLVSAGPAYEQYF. The CDR3 DNA reads TGTGCCAGCAGCTTAGTGTCCGCGGGACCGGCTTATGAGCAGTACTTC. Complete variable domain (other parts from reference TRBV13 and TRBJ2-7): AAGVIQSPRHLIKEKRETATLKCYPIPRHDTVYWYQQGPGQDPQFLISFYEKMQSDKGSIPDRFSAQQFSDYHSELNMSSLELGDSALYFCASSLVSAGPAYEQYFGPGTRLTVT.

The V call is TRBV7-2, the J call TRBJ2-7; no definite D call. This CDR3 is 15 amino acids long. The germline V gene encodes CDR1 SGHTA and CDR2 FQGNSA. V was cut by 3 bases and J by 0 bases, with 12 bases left in between. The CDR3 DNA reads as TGTGCCAGCAGCTTCTTTGACGTCAGCTCCTACGAGCAGTACTTC. Amino acid sequence: CASSFFDVSSYEQYF. The full variable domain, completed using reference TRBV7-2 and TRBJ2-7, is GAGVSQSPSNKVTEKGKDVELRCDPISGHTALYWYRQSLGQGLEFLIYFQGNSAPDKSGLPSDRFSAERTGGSVSTLTIQRTQQEDSAVYLCASSFFDVSSYEQYFGPGTRLTVT.

This clonotype was counted only a few times. The V and J genes are TRBV7-9 and TRBJ2-7; 10 bases match TRBD1. Losses at the gene ends were 4 bases for V and 4 bases for J; bases not matched to a gene: 7. This CDR3 is 15 amino acids long. Per the germline V gene, CDR1 is SEHNR and CDR2 is FQNEAQ (reference sequence). The CDR3 nucleotides are TGTGCCAGCAGCTCACACGGGACAGGGGCTTACGAGCAGTACTTC. Translated, it gives CASSSHGTGAYEQYF. The whole variable domain, remainder taken from reference TRBV7-9 and TRBJ2-7, is DTGVSQNPRHKITKRGQNVTFRCDPISEHNRLYWYRQTLGQGPEFLTYFQNEAQLEKSRLLSDRFSAERPKGSFSTLEIQRTEQGDSAMYLCASSSHGTGAYEQYFGPGTRLTVT.

V gene TRBV6-5 combines with J gene TRBJ1-1; perhaps TRBD1 as D (6 bases). There are 15 residues in the CDR3. Germline V CDR1 and CDR2: MNHEY, SVGAGI. The CDR3 sequence is CARSDLGHPRTEAFF. CDR3 DNA sequence: TGTGCACGCAGCGACTTGGGACACCCGAGGACTGAAGCTTTCTTT.

This chain joins TRBV6-1 and TRBJ1-1, with D unclear. The length of the CDR3 is 15 residues. Germline values: CDR1 MNHNS, CDR2 SASEGT. Trimming pared 6 bases from V and 4 bases from J, leaving 18 bases between. The DNA for the CDR3 is TGTGCCAGCAGAGCTCGCGTTGGCAGACCCACTGAAGCTTTCTTT. Protein sequence: CASRARVGRPTEAFF.

This clonotype has more than one count but fewer than ten. V and J are TRBV6-1 and TRBJ1-3, with D unclear. Germline lookup yields CDR1 MNHNS and CDR2 SASEGT. The CDR3 is 13 residues long. The V end was cut by 11 bases, the J end by 0 bases, with 11 bases between. CDR3 bases: TGTGCCTCAGGACCTTTCTCTGGAAACACCATATATTTT. This encodes CASGPFSGNTIYF.

V gene TRBV6-1 combines with J gene TRBJ1-5; the D is unclear. This CDR3 contains 14 residues. Trimming shortened V by 6 bases and J by 0 bases, and 9 bases separated the two germline ends. Germline CDR1 is MNHNS and CDR2 is SASEGT. CDR3 protein: CASSQRNSNQPQHF. The CDR3 nucleotides read TGTGCCAGCAGCCAGAGAAATAGCAATCAGCCCCAGCATTTT.

This clonotype was detected only a few times. CDR3 bases: TGTGCCAGCAGTTTATACATGGGCTACGAGCAGTACTTC. It is translated as CASSLYMGYEQYF. The V and J genes are TRBV27 and TRBJ2-7; D ambiguous. V dropped 1 base and J dropped 3 bases, with 7 bases sitting between them. This CDR3 is built from 13 residues. Germline V gene sequence: CDR1 MNHEY, CDR2 SMNVEV (reference sequence).

There are a few counts of this clonotype. The chain is built from TRBV27 and TRBJ2-7, with TRBD1 matching 9 bases. CDR1 is MNHEY, CDR2 SMNVEV, per germline (reference sequence). The V gene end was trimmed by 4 bases and the J gene end by 4 bases; junction bases not matched to a gene: 5. This CDR3 is 14 amino acids long. The CDR3 DNA sequence: TGTGCCAGCAGTTACAGGGGGCTGGGTTACGAGCAGTACTTC. As protein: CASSYRGLGYEQYF.

The chain joins TRBV6-5 to TRBJ1-1; possibly TRBD1 for D (5 bases). The CDR3 contains 14 residues. The germline gives CDR1 MNHEY, CDR2 SVGAGI. Trimming took 0 bases from V and 5 from J, leaving 10 bases between them. The CDR3 loop is CASSYSGGRTEAFF. The CDR3, as DNA: TGTGCCAGCAGTTACTCGGGGGGTCGGACTGAAGCTTTCTTT.

The chain carries TRBV7-2 and TRBJ1-1, with a tentative D call TRBD1 (5 bases). Germline assignment: CDR1 SGHTA and CDR2 FQGNSA. CDR3 length: 13 residues. The V and J ends lost 3 bases and 1 base respectively, with 6 bases between them. In DNA, the CDR3 is TGTGCCAGCAGCTTTCAGGGGAACACTGAAGCTTTCTTT. This encodes CASSFQGNTEAFF.